This T cell receptor (beta chain) was sequenced during a study of T cell responses to AZD1222 COVID-19 vaccine. The study, taken as a whole, reports: Spike-specific TCRs gained breadth and depth after people received two AZD1222 doses. Mapped onto spike, vaccine-associated CD4 TCRs spanned it and were dominant at 160-218 and 743-854.

Using immunoSEQ multiplex PCR, the repertoire was profiled, and TCRdb retains in-frame clones only, with some absent. The sample consists of 25,000 to 30,000 clones, approximately 92% of them appearing once. Analysis merged second doses at about 4 or about 12 weeks. This clone was seen only once. Its antigen is not known. Trimming pared 5 bases from V and 0 bases from J, leaving 17 bases between. The germline V gene has CDR1 SGHAT and CDR2 FQNNGV. The CDR3 consists of 17 residues. The sequencing used peripheral blood, collected 28 days after the second AZD1222 dose. This chain links TRBV11-2 with TRBJ1-3; perhaps TRBD1 as D (5 bases). The TCR sequence derives from an adult who received the AZD1222 COVID-19 vaccine. CDR3 region: CASSRWGRLNSGNTIYF. The CDR3 DNA reads TGTGCCAGCAGCCGTTGGGGACGTTTGAACTCTGGAAACACCATATATTTT.